This T cell receptor (beta chain) was obtained from a study of shared clonotypes between healthy human individuals (dated by TCRdb to the early 2020s). A note on the overall study: A few men and two women, aged 18 to 49 years, made up the cohort. For each donor, CD4 naive and CD4 memory were each given three plates, CD8 naive was given two plates, and CD8 memory was given one plate. To increase sequencing depth and limit assay-specific biases, TCR repertoire library preparation and sequencing were carried out by different laboratories using diverse techniques. Per donor, leukapheresis produced somewhere between about 0.94 and 10 billion PBMCs. The study deeply sequenced blood TCR repertoires of five healthy adults to estimate repertoire size and the extent of clonotype sharing between individuals. What the research found in general, with its limitations: Pairwise subsampling indicated that sequencing depth was expected to affect the degree of clonotype sharing among donors. Naive subsets generally had larger estimated clonotype richness than memory subsets did. Because the study included a small number of donors, the genetic and exposure-history diversity represented was limited. Sampling was restricted to blood, and TCR repertoires in tissue are likely to differ from TCR repertoires in blood. Incomplete sequencing was indicated by rarefaction of sorted-subset datasets, despite the large sequencing depth. Across four donors, about 4.5% of naive CD4, more than 3% of naive CD8, 2% to 2.5% of memory CD4, and 0.4% of memory CD8 clonotypes were shared. Compared with non-shared clonotypes, the clonotypes found in all four sorted-subset donors had higher generation probabilities.

Healthy HIV-negative adults with no recently reported acute infections or vaccinations were included as donors. Every donor was a Caucasian adult residing in Nashville, Tennessee, USA. CD4+ T cells were enriched by magnetic negative selection, after which naive cells were positively selected on CD45RA and the negative fraction was taken as the memory subset. Blood was collected by leukapheresis, and PBMCs were isolated by Ficoll-Histopaque density gradient centrifugation and then cryopreserved in liquid nitrogen vapor phase. Purity and quantity of every magnetically sorted T cell population were checked by analytical flow cytometry. Each sorted fraction had its genomic DNA isolated and then quantified by UV absorbance on a Nanodrop 2000c. TCR CDR3 regions were amplified from genomic DNA by multiplex PCR using the deep immunoSEQ assay. For each cell subset, the extracted genomic DNA was distributed evenly across all wells of several immunoSEQ 96-well plates, and each plate served as one replicate. For sorted subsets, about 200 ng genomic DNA, equal to 25,000 to 35,000 T cell genomes, was loaded into each replicate PCR. The purified libraries were quantified using a Qubit 3.0 fluorometer, sized with a Bioanalyzer 2100, and then quantified again using the KAPA Library Quantification kit. Every immunoSEQ 96-well plate was sequenced on a dedicated single-read 150-cycle Illumina NextSeq 550 flow cell. For the original study's pipeline: Because only junctional sequences without quality scores were contained in the immunoSEQ output, filtering matching that applied to full-length reads could not be performed. Sequences were annotated with PyIR, a Python wrapper for IgBLAST v1.9, using IMGT germline references to assign V/J genes and CDR3. Reads were removed for weak V/J assignments (E-value above 1e-6), missing CDR3, stop codons, out-of-frame junctions, or ambiguous translated residues. A V3J clonotype was defined by an identical inferred V gene, J gene, and CDR3 amino acid sequence. Percentage overlap between repertoires was calculated by dividing the number of shared unique clonotypes by the size of the smaller repertoire. Repertoire richness was assessed with RTK rarefaction, the Chao1 estimator, and Recon v2.1 estimates of unobserved clonotypes. Generation probabilities for all TCRbeta clonotypes obtained by the gDNA method from a few donors were computed using OLGA. The source is immuneACCESS, and TCRdb retained only in-frame sequences with V and J called. Part of the clones is not carried over; for the studies checked, unresolved V genes explain less than half of this, and the remainder is unexplained. That table gives V, J and clone size, and the DNA gave D and trimming. This sample is represented by about 2.4 million clones; approximately 90% of them were singletons. Jointly, the top ten make up around 0.14% of the sample.

The CDR1 and CDR2 encoded by the germline V gene are SGHTA and FQGNSA. At the junction V is shortened by 5 bases and J by 3 bases, with 12 bases in between. Its CDR3 holds 14 amino acids, cysteine through phenylalanine. The retained sequence is limited to the CDR3, 42 bases, with the frame set at the first base. Notes on this clone: No antigen is known for it. No base qualities exist here, and no much larger clone lies one base off it.

The V and J segments used are TRBV7-2 and TRBJ2-3, with the D assignment possibly TRBD1 or TRBD2, given 5 matching bases for each. Sequenced: naive CD4+ T cells sorted from blood. The sample's cell subset or site label is to be understood as: CD45RA+ positively selected. This sequence originates from a young man in good health. Read as DNA, the sequence is TGTGCCAGCAGCACATCGTGGGGGACAGATACGCAGTATTTT. Its protein is CASSTSWGTDTQYF.